These T cell receptor beta chains were read from a single sample in a study of graft-versus-host responses after intestinal transplantation. Method: immunoSEQ multiplex PCR; TCRdb's copy keeps in-frame clones and lacks some. The sample has over 100,000 clones; 93% are singletons. No antigen is known for these receptors. The specimen comprised unstimulated CD8+ T cells sorted from spleen or lymph node cells, sampled before transplant. The receptors originated from a human donor who was the organ donor for an intestinal transplant. Both conserved end residues are part of each CDR3. D genes are given only for firm matches. Clone size, where shown, is once, few, many, or a class for clones that have expanded.

size: .
J: TRBJ2-7
V: TRBV30
D: .
DNA: TGTGCCTGGAGTGAGGGCGAGTTGGACGAGCAGTACTTC
CDR3: CAWSEGELDEQYF

size: .
J: TRBJ2-7
V: TRBV7-3
D: TRBD1
DNA: TGTGCCAGCAGCTTATCGGGGACAGAGTACTACGAGCAGTACTTC
CDR3: CASSLSGTEYYEQYF

size: .
J: TRBJ2-1
V: TRBV6-1
D: .
DNA: TGTGCCAGCAGTGAATCCGGGGATGAGCAGTTCTTC
CDR3: CASSESGDEQFF

size: .
J: TRBJ1-1
V: TRBV6-6
D: TRBD1
DNA: TGTGCCAGCAGTTATTCCCAGACAGGGTCGAGCACTGAAGCTTTCTTT
CDR3: CASSYSQTGSSTEAFF

size: .
J: TRBJ2-3
V: TRBV13
D: TRBD2
DNA: TGTGCCAGCAGCCCAAGACTAGCGGGGCTCACAGATACGCAGTATTTT
CDR3: CASSPRLAGLTDTQYF

size: .
J: TRBJ2-2
V: TRBV19
D: .
DNA: TGTGCCAGTAGTATAGAGCCAGCCACCGGGGAGCTGTTTTTT
CDR3: CASSIEPATGELFF

size: .
J: TRBJ2-1
V: TRBV7-3
D: .
DNA: TGTGCCAGCAGCTTAACGGGGCTAGCTCCCTACAATGAGCAGTTCTTC
CDR3: CASSLTGLAPYNEQFF

size: .
J: TRBJ2-7
V: TRBV5-4
D: .
DNA: TGTGCCAGCAGCTTGGGGCCAGGCTACGAGCAGTACTTC
CDR3: CASSLGPGYEQYF

size: .
J: TRBJ1-3
V: TRBV30
D: .
DNA: TGTGCCTGGATCGGGGTTGATGGTGTCACCATATATTTT
CDR3: CAWIGVDGVTIYF

size: .
J: TRBJ2-7
V: TRBV7-2
D: .
DNA: TGTGCCAGCAGCTTAGCTGCACGGCTCGGATACGAGCAGTACTTC
CDR3: CASSLAARLGYEQYF

size: .
J: TRBJ2-1
V: TRBV28
D: .
DNA: TGTGCCAGCAGCCTCCGATACAATGAGCAGTTCTTC
CDR3: CASSLRYNEQFF

size: .
J: TRBJ2-2
V: TRBV12-5
D: TRBD2
DNA: TGTGCTAGTGGTTCGGGGACTAGCGGGAGGGTAGGGGCCGGGGAGCTGTTTTTT
CDR3: CASGSGTSGRVGAGELFF

size: .
J: TRBJ2-7
V: TRBV27
D: .
DNA: TGTGCCAGCAGTTTAAGGGGAGTTCGGTACGAGCAGTACTTC
CDR3: CASSLRGVRYEQYF

size: .
J: TRBJ2-7
V: TRBV4-2
D: TRBD2
DNA: TGTGCCAGTGCGAGCGGGAGTTCAGGCGAGCAGTACTTC
CDR3: CASASGSSGEQYF

size: .
J: TRBJ2-1
V: TRBV27
D: TRBD2
DNA: TGTGCCAGCTCCGGCACTAGCGGGTACCTACGGAATGAGCAGTTCTTC
CDR3: CASSGTSGYLRNEQFF

size: .
J: TRBJ1-1
V: TRBV4-1
D: .
DNA: TGCGCCAGCAGCCAATACCGCTCGGGGGCGGGAGACACTGAAGCTTTCTTT
CDR3: CASSQYRSGAGDTEAFF

size: .
J: TRBJ2-2
V: TRBV19
D: TRBD2
DNA: TGTGCCAGTAGTACCCTAGCGGGGGAAACCGGGGAGCTGTTTTTT
CDR3: CASSTLAGETGELFF

size: .
J: TRBJ2-3
V: TRBV5-6
D: .
DNA: TGTGCCAGCAGCTTCCTCGGGCTAGAAAACACAGATACGCAGTATTTT
CDR3: CASSFLGLENTDTQYF

size: .
J: TRBJ1-2
V: TRBV5-1
D: .
DNA: TGCGCCAGCAGCGCGGCGGGGCCCGAGGATGGCTACACCTTC
CDR3: CASSAAGPEDGYTF

size: .
J: TRBJ2-7
V: TRBV4-1
D: TRBD2
DNA: TGCGCCAGCAGTGTGACGCTAGCGGGCTCCTACGAGCAGTACTTC
CDR3: CASSVTLAGSYEQYF

size: .
J: TRBJ1-1
V: TRBV2
D: .
DNA: TGTGCCAGCAGGAGGGTTGTAGCCACTGAAGCTTTCTTT
CDR3: CASRRVVATEAFF

size: .
J: TRBJ2-7
V: TRBV27
D: .
DNA: TGTGCCAGCAGTTTATCGTTAGGGCCGTCCTACGAGCAGTACTTC
CDR3: CASSLSLGPSYEQYF

size: .
J: TRBJ2-7
V: TRBV19
D: .
DNA: TGTGCCAGTAGTATATCCCTAGCTTTCGAGCAGTACTTC
CDR3: CASSISLAFEQYF

size: .
J: TRBJ1-4
V: TRBV7-6
D: .
DNA: TGTGCCAGCAGCTTAAGTCTAGGAGCCCTGGGAGAAAAACTGTTTTTT
CDR3: CASSLSLGALGEKLFF

size: once
J: TRBJ2-3
V: TRBV30
D: TRBD2
DNA: TGTGCCTGGAGTCCTTTAGCGGGAGAAGGAGATACGCAGTATTTT
CDR3: CAWSPLAGEGDTQYF

size: .
J: TRBJ1-2
V: TRBV5-1
D: .
DNA: TGCGCCAGCAGCTTGGTTTCGAGGGACGGCTACACCTTC
CDR3: CASSLVSRDGYTF

size: .
J: TRBJ2-7
V: TRBV10-3
D: .
DNA: TGTGCCATCAGTGACCCAAACTCCGGGACATCCTACGAGCAGTACTTC
CDR3: CAISDPNSGTSYEQYF

size: .
J: TRBJ2-3
V: TRBV11-2
D: TRBD1
DNA: TGTGCCAGCAGCTTAGGTCGACAGGGGGCGATGACAGATACGCAGTATTTT
CDR3: CASSLGRQGAMTDTQYF

size: .
J: TRBJ2-7
V: TRBV9
D: .
DNA: TGTGCCAGCAGCCCTTTTGACTGGGCCTACGAGCAGTACTTC
CDR3: CASSPFDWAYEQYF

size: .
J: TRBJ2-1
V: TRBV4-1
D: TRBD2
DNA: TGCGCCAGCAGCCAAGGACTAGCCAACAATGAGCAGTTCTTC
CDR3: CASSQGLANNEQFF

size: .
J: TRBJ2-1
V: TRBV20-1
D: .
DNA: TGCAGTGCTCACCGGTACGAGTTCTTC
CDR3: CSAHRYEFF

size: .
J: TRBJ2-7
V: TRBV19
D: .
DNA: TGTGCCAGTAGTATTTGGGGGGGCAGCTACGAGCAGTACTTC
CDR3: CASSIWGGSYEQYF

size: .
J: TRBJ2-1
V: TRBV7-9
D: TRBD2
DNA: TGTGCCAGCAGCTTAGTTTATCCGGTGGTCGGGGGGACCAATGAGCAGTTCTTC
CDR3: CASSLVYPVVGGTNEQFF

size: .
J: TRBJ1-1
V: TRBV4-1
D: .
DNA: TGCGCCAGCAGCCAAGGGGGCGGTTACACTGAAGCTTTCTTT
CDR3: CASSQGGGYTEAFF

size: .
J: TRBJ2-5
V: TRBV10-1
D: .
DNA: TGCGCCAGCAGTGAGTCCTCTAGACGTCTAGAGACCCAGTACTTC
CDR3: CASSESSRRLETQYF

size: .
J: TRBJ1-4
V: TRBV30
D: .
DNA: TGTGCCTGGAGTTTCGGAGGGGAACTGTTTTTT
CDR3: CAWSFGGELFF

size: .
J: TRBJ2-7
V: TRBV7-9
D: TRBD2
DNA: TGTGCCAGCAGCTTCGGGGGGATAGGCGCCGAGCAGTACTTC
CDR3: CASSFGGIGAEQYF

size: .
J: TRBJ1-1
V: TRBV5-4
D: .
DNA: TGTGCCAGCCGGTGGGGTGTTTTTTCAAAGGAAGCTTTCTTT
CDR3: CASRWGVFSKEAFF

size: .
J: TRBJ2-7
V: TRBV29-1
D: TRBD1
DNA: TGCAGCGTTTGGGACAGGGACCACGAGCAGTACTTC
CDR3: CSVWDRDHEQYF

size: .
J: TRBJ2-6
V: TRBV6-4
D: .
DNA: TGTGCCAGCAGTGAAGGGCGCTCTGGGGCCAACGTCCTGACTTTC
CDR3: CASSEGRSGANVLTF